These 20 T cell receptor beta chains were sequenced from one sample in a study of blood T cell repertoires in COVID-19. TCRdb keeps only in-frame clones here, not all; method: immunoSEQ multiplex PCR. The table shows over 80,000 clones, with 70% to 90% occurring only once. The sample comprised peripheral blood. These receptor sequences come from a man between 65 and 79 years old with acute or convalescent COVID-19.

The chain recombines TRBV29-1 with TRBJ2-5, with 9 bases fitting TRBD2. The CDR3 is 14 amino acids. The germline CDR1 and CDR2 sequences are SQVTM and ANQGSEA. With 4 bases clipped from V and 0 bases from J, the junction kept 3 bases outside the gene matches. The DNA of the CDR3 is TGCAGCGTTGGAAGCGGGGGGTACCAAGAGACCCAGTACTTC. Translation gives CSVGSGGYQETQYF.

In nucleotides, the CDR3 is TGTGCCAGCAGTTTATCGACAGGGTTCGCTTTGGCTTTCTTT. It encodes CASSLSTGFALAFF. The chain is built from TRBV6-2 or TRBV6-3 and TRBJ1-1; TRBD1 matches 7 bases. V shed 4 bases, J shed 11 bases, and the junction held 13 bases outside the gene matches. The CDR3 loop spans 14 amino acids. Germline CDR1 reads MNHEY; CDR2 reads SVGEGT.

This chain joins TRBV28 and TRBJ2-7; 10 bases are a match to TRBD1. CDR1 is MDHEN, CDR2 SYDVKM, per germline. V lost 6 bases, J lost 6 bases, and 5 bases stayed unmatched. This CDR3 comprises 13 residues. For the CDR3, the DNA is TGTGCCAGCAGCCGGGACAGGGGAAGCGAGCAGTACTTC. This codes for CASSRDRGSEQYF.

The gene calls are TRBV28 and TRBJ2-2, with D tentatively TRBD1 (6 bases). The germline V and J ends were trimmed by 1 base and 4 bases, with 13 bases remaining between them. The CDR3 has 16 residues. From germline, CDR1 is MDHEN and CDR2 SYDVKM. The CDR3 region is CASSLSQGKGTGELFF. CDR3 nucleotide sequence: TGTGCCAGCAGTTTATCGCAGGGGAAGGGCACCGGGGAGCTGTTTTTT.

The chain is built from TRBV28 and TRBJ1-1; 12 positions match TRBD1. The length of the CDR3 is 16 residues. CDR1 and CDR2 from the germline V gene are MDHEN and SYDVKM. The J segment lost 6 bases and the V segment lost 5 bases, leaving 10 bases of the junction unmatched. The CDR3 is CASSTGGQGAYPEAFF. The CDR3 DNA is TGTGCCAGCAGTACCGGGGGACAGGGGGCGTATCCTGAAGCTTTCTTT.

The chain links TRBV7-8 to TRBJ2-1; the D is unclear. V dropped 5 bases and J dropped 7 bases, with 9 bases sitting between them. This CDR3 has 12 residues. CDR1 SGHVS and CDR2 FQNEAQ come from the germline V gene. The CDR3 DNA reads TGTGCCAGCAGCAGAGTTCCTAATGAGCAGTTCTTC. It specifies CASSRVPNEQFF.

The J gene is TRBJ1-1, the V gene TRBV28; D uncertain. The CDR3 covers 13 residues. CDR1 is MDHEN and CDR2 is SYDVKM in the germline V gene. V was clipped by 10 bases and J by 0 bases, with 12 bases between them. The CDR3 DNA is TGTGCCACCTCCCCCCAGATGAACACTGAAGCTTTCTTT. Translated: CATSPQMNTEAFF. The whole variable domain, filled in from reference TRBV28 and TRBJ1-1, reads DVKVTQSSRYLVKRTGEKVFLECVQDMDHENMFWYRQDPGLGLRLIYFSYDVKMKEKGDIPEGYSVSREKKERFSLILESASTNQTSMYLCATSPQMNTEAFFGQGTRLTVV.

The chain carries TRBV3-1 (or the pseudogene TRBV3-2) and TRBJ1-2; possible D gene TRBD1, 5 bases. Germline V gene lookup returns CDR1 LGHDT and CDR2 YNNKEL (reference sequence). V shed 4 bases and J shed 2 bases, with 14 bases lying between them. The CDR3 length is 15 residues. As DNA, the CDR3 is TGTGCCAGCAGCCCAACAGGAAGAACAAACTATGGCTACACCTTC. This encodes CASSPTGRTNYGYTF.

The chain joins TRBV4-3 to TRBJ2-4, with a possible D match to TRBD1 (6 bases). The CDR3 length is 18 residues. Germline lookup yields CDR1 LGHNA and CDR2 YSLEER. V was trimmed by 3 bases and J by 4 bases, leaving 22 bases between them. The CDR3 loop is CASSQDWPPPGQKNIQYF. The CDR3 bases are TGCGCCAGCAGCCAGGATTGGCCCCCCCCGGGACAAAAAAACATTCAGTACTTC.

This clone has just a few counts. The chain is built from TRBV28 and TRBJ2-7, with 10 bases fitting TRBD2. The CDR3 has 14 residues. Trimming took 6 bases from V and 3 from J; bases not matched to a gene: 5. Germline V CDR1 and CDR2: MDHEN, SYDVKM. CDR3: CASSTSGIYYEQYF. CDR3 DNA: TGTGCCAGCAGCACTAGCGGGATTTACTACGAGCAGTACTTC. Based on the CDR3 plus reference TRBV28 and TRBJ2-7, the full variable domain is DVKVTQSSRYLVKRTGEKVFLECVQDMDHENMFWYRQDPGLGLRLIYFSYDVKMKEKGDIPEGYSVSREKKERFSLILESASTNQTSMYLCASSTSGIYYEQYFGPGTRLTVT.

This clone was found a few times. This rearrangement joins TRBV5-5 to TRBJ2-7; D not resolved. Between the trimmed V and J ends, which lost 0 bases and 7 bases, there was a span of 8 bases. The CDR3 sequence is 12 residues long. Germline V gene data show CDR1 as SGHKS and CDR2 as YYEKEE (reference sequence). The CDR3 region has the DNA TGTGCCAGCAGCTTGGCAAGGAGTGAGCAGTACTTC. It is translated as CASSLARSEQYF.

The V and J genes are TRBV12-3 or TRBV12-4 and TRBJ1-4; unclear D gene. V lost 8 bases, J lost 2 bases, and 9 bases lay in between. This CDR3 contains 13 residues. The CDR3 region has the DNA TGTGCCAGCCGGGAGCGTACTAATGAAAAACTGTTTTTT. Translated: CASRERTNEKLFF.

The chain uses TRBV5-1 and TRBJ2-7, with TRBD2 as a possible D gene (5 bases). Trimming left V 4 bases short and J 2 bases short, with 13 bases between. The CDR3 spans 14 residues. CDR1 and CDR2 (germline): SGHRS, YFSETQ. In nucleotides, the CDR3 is TGCGCCAGCAGCAGCGGACTCTACCCCTACGAGCAGTACTTC. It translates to CASSSGLYPYEQYF.

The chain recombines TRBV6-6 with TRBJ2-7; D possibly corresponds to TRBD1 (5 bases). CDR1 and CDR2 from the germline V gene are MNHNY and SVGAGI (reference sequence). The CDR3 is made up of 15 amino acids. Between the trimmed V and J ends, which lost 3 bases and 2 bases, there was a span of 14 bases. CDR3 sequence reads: CASSYSRAPPYEQYF. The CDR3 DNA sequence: TGTGCCAGCAGTTATAGCAGGGCTCCTCCCTACGAGCAGTACTTC.

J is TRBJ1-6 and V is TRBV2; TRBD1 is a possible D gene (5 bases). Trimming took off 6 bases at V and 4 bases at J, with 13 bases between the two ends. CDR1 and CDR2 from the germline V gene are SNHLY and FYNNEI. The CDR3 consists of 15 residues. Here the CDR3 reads CASRPGRTYNSPLHF. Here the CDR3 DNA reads TGTGCCAGCAGGCCAGGGCGTACTTATAATTCACCCCTCCACTTT.

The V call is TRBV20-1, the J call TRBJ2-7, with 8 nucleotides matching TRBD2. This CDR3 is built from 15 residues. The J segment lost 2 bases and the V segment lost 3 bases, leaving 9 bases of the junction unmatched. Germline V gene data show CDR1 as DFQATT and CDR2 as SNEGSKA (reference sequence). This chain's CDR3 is CSASKASGSPYEQYF. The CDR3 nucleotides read TGCAGTGCTAGTAAGGCTAGCGGGTCCCCCTACGAGCAGTACTTC.

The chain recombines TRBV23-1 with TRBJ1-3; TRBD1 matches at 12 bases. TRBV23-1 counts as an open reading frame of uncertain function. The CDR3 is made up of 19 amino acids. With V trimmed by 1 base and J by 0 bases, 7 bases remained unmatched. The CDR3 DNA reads TGCGCCAGCAGTCAATTGGGACAGGGGGCATCGAGCTCTGGAAACACCATATATTTT. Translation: CASSQLGQGASSSGNTIYF.

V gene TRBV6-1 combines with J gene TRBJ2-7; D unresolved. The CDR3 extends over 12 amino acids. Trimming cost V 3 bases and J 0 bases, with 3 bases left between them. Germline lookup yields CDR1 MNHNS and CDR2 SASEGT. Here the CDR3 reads CASSDSSYEQYF. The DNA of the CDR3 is TGTGCCAGCAGTGACAGCTCCTACGAGCAGTACTTC.

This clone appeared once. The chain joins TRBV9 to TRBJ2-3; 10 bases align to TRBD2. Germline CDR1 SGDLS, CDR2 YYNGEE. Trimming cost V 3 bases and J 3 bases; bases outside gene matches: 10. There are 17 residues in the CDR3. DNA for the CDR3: TGTGCCAGCAGCGATGAATCACTAGCGGGATTGACAGATACGCAGTATTTT. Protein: CASSDESLAGLTDTQYF.

CDR3 protein: CATSRDTVNEQFF. The CDR3 nucleotides read TGTGCCACCAGCAGAGATACAGTCAATGAGCAGTTCTTC. The rearrangement joins TRBV15 to TRBJ2-1; D not certain. The length of the CDR3 is 13 residues. The germline V gene has CDR1 LNHNV and CDR2 YYDKDF (reference sequence). V lost 0 bases and J 6 bases, leaving 6 bases between the germline ends.